The rows below give T cell receptor beta chains drawn from one sample of a study of T cell clusters in autoimmune cytopenias. TCRdb processed the multiplex PCR reads again and assigns one entry to each CDR3 protein, with no DNA. The sample has 8,000 to 8,500 distinct CDR3 sequences; the top ten hold approximately 5.4%. The sample was peripheral blood. These receptors all come from a human donor with an autoimmune cytopenia or autoimmune hepatitis (not recorded which). Each CDR3 is given with its conserved first and last residue. The order of the fields is CDR3 protein, clone size, J gene, V gene. Clone size, where shown, is once, few, many, or a class for clones that have expanded.

CDR3 protein: CASKREGHGDTQYF
clone size: .
J gene: TRBJ2-3
V gene: TRBV5-5

CDR3 protein: CSASRGRQGPRGGELFF
clone size: medium-sized
J gene: TRBJ2-2
V gene: TRBV29-1

CDR3 protein: CSVQGPGTYEQYF
clone size: medium-sized
J gene: TRBJ2-7
V gene: TRBV29-1

CDR3 protein: CAWTPGQGTYNSPLHF
clone size: .
J gene: TRBJ1-6
V gene: TRBV30

CDR3 protein: CASSDGQGVRGEKLFF
clone size: medium-sized
J gene: TRBJ1-4
V gene: TRBV6-1

CDR3 protein: CASSFGTSGKNIQYF
clone size: medium-sized
J gene: TRBJ2-4
V gene: TRBV11-1

CDR3 protein: CSAPGQGQTQYF
clone size: .
J gene: TRBJ2-5
V gene: TRBV20-1

CDR3 protein: CAWDRGIGTEAFF
clone size: medium-sized
J gene: TRBJ1-1
V gene: TRBV30

CDR3 protein: CASSLGTAPRSYNEQFF
clone size: .
J gene: TRBJ2-1
V gene: TRBV13

CDR3 protein: CASRPDRGRGETQYF
clone size: medium-sized
J gene: TRBJ2-5
V gene: TRBV6-1

CDR3 protein: CASSIPGAAMNYNEQFF
clone size: medium-sized
J gene: TRBJ2-1
V gene: TRBV19

CDR3 protein: CASSLGQRAGGYTF
clone size: .
J gene: TRBJ1-2
V gene: TRBV7-6

CDR3 protein: CASRTGTTHNSPLHF
clone size: .
J gene: TRBJ1-6
V gene: TRBV6-5

CDR3 protein: CAWSRGGDYEQYF
clone size: .
J gene: TRBJ2-7
V gene: TRBV30

CDR3 protein: CASSPPGTVTNEKLFF
clone size: .
J gene: TRBJ1-4
V gene: TRBV12-3/TRBV12-4

CDR3 protein: CASSLDRRETQYF
clone size: medium-sized
J gene: TRBJ2-5
V gene: TRBV6-2/TRBV6-3

CDR3 protein: CASMTELNYGYTF
clone size: medium-sized
J gene: TRBJ1-2
V gene: TRBV6-1

CDR3 protein: CSAERPGADETQYF
clone size: medium-sized
J gene: TRBJ2-5
V gene: TRBV29-1

CDR3 protein: CASSLSGSLEFF
clone size: .
J gene: TRBJ2-1
V gene: TRBV12-3/TRBV12-4

CDR3 protein: CATSRDLDRGLDEQFF
clone size: medium-sized
J gene: TRBJ2-1
V gene: TRBV15

CDR3 protein: CAWRAGTGNIEQYF
clone size: medium-sized
J gene: TRBJ2-7
V gene: TRBV30

CDR3 protein: CSALGTSHTYEQYF
clone size: .
J gene: TRBJ2-7
V gene: TRBV20-1

CDR3 protein: CASSKLSGISTDTQYF
clone size: medium-sized
J gene: TRBJ2-3
V gene: TRBV12-3/TRBV12-4

CDR3 protein: CASSLGVAASYEQYF
clone size: .
J gene: TRBJ2-7
V gene: TRBV19

CDR3 protein: CASKTRRQPQNTQYF
clone size: medium-sized
J gene: TRBJ2-3
V gene: TRBV6-1